This note documents a single T cell receptor (beta chain) sequence. Germline V gene sequence: CDR1 SGDLS, CDR2 YYNGEE. V dropped 4 bases and J dropped 3; count of bases not matched to a gene: 3. The CDR3 loop spans 15 amino acids. The sample belongs to a study of blood T cell repertoires in COVID-19. Study-level background: Acute-phase and convalescent COVID-19 samples originated in the United States, Italy and Spain. PBMCs, B-cell-depleted T cells, or T cells were the source of the cDNA or gDNA that made up the material.

Per the original methods: Reference gene primer amplification gave estimated nucleated cell counts. TCRdb keeps only in-frame clones here, not all; method: immunoSEQ multiplex PCR. V and J calls and clone size come straight from that table; D and trimming were deduced from the DNA. The sample holds approximately 45,000 clones; around 86% are singletons and the top ten take less than 3%. The genes are TRBV9 and TRBJ2-1; TRBD2 matches 11 bases. The receptor comes from a woman at least 80 years old with acute or convalescent COVID-19. The sequenced sample was peripheral blood. CDR3: CASSPLAGGYNEQFF. In nucleotides, the CDR3 is TGTGCCAGCAGCCCCCTAGCGGGGGGCTACAATGAGCAGTTCTTC.